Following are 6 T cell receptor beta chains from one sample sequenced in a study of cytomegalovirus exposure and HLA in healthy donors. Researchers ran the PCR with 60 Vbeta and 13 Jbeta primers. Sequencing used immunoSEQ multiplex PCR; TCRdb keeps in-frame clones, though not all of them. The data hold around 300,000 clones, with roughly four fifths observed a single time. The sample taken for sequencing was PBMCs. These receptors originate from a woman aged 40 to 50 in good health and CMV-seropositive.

Here the CDR3 DNA reads TGTGCCAGCAGCTTAGTTTCAGGGTTTTCCTACGAGCAGTACTTC. Protein: CASSLVSGFSYEQYF. The chain links TRBV11-2 to TRBJ2-7; weak D call: TRBD1 (5 bases). This CDR3 contains 15 residues. Between the trimmed V and J ends, which lost 1 base and 1 base, there was a span of 11 bases. The V gene's germline CDR1 is SGHAT and CDR2 FQNNGV.

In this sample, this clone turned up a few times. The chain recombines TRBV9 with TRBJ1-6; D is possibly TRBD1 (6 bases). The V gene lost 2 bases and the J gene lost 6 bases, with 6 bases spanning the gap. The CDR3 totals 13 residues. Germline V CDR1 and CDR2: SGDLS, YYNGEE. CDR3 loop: CASSVDSNSPLHF. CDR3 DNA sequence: TGTGCCAGCAGCGTGGACAGTAATTCACCCCTCCACTTT.

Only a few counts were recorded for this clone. This CDR3 is CASSDPSGIYEQYF. CDR3 in DNA: TGTGCCAGCAGTGACCCTAGCGGAATATACGAGCAGTACTTC. This sequence joins TRBV25-1 and TRBJ2-7, with 7 bases that match TRBD2. The CDR3 spans 14 residues. CDR1 is MGHDK, CDR2 SYGVNS, per germline. Losses at the gene ends were 3 bases for V and 4 bases for J; bases not matched to a gene: 6.

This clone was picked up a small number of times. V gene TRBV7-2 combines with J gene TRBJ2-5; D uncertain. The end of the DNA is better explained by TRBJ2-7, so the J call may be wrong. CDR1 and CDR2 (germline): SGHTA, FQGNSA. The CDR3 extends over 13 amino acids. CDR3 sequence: CASSPDGDYEQYF. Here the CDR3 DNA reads TGTGCCAGCAGCCCGGACGGAGACTACGAGCAGTACTTC.

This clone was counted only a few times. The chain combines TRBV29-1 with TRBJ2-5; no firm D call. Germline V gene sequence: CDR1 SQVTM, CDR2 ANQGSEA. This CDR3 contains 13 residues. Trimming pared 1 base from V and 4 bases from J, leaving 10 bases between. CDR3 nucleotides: TGCAGCGTTGAAGGACAAGAGAGAGAGACCCAGTACTTC. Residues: CSVEGQERETQYF.

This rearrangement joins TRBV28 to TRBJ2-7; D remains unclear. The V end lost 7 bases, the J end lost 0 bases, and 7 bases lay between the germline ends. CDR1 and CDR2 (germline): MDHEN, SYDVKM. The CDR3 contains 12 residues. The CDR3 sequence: CASMYSSYEQYF. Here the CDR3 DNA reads TGTGCCAGCATGTACAGCTCCTACGAGCAGTACTTC.